A single sample is the source of the 26 T cell receptor beta chains below, sequenced in a study of technical replicates of blood from a handful of donors. Here immunoSEQ multiplex PCR was the method, and the copy in TCRdb shows in-frame clones only, minus some. The sample has about 70,000 clones; around 87% are singletons. Sequencing was carried out using PBMCs. The receptors were sampled from a human donor in good health. Some clones in this sample may be carry-over from other donors' samples.

The chain is built from TRBV10-3 and TRBJ1-2; TRBD1 might be the D (5 bases). This CDR3 region has 16 residues. In germline, CDR1 is ENHRY, CDR2 SYGVKD. Trimming stripped 0 bases from V and 5 bases from J, with 16 bases between. Here the CDR3 DNA reads TGTGCCATCAGTGAGTCGAGTGGGACTTACGGATATGGCTACACCTTC. It codes for CAISESSGTYGYGYTF.

V gene TRBV7-2 combines with J gene TRBJ2-2; TRBD2 aligns across 10 bases. Germline assignment: CDR1 SGHTA and CDR2 FQGNSA. CDR3 length equals 17 residues. Trimming removed 3 bases from V and 1 base from J; junction bases left unmatched: 5. CDR3 nucleotides: TGTGCCAGCAGCTTCCCTAGCGGGGGCCGGAACACCGGGGAGCTGTTTTTT. It encodes CASSFPSGGRNTGELFF.

This sequence joins TRBV4-3 and TRBJ1-6; 7 bases map to TRBD1. Germline CDR1 and CDR2: LGHNA and YSLEER. This CDR3 region has 15 residues. V shed 2 bases and J 9 bases; nucleotides not matched to a gene: 7. CDR3 region: CASSQSSGGGSPLHF. As DNA, the CDR3 is TGCGCCAGCAGCCAATCCTCAGGGGGAGGTTCACCCCTCCACTTT.

The table lists this clone with a count of one. The J gene is TRBJ2-1, the V gene TRBV13, with 10 nucleotides matching TRBD2. The V segment lost 1 base and the J segment 0 bases; nucleotides outside the gene matches: 3. The CDR3 length is 17 residues. Germline lookup yields CDR1 PRHDT and CDR2 FYEKMQ (reference sequence). The CDR3 nucleotides read TGTGCCAGCAGCTTAGCCGCTAGCGGGGGCTCCTACAATGAGCAGTTCTTC. This encodes CASSLAASGGSYNEQFF.

The chain has TRBV6-1 and TRBJ2-3; TRBD2 might be the D (6 bases). The V gene's germline CDR1 is MNHNS and CDR2 SASEGT. V lost 7 bases and J lost 0, with 11 bases in between. The CDR3 loop spans 14 amino acids. CDR3 DNA sequence: TGTGCCAGCAAGGAGGGCACTAGCACAGATACGCAGTATTTT. It yields the protein CASKEGTSTDTQYF.

This chain connects TRBV5-4 to TRBJ2-7, with TRBD2 matching over 8 bases. Germline loops: CDR1 SGHNT, CDR2 YYREEE (reference sequence). The V gene end was trimmed by 2 bases and the J gene end by 8 bases; junction bases not matched to a gene: 6. The CDR3 spans 13 residues. The CDR3 is CASSFSGRGQQYF. The CDR3 DNA reads TGTGCCAGCAGCTTCAGCGGGAGAGGGCAGCAGTACTTC.

CDR3 residues: CASSFLDRGTDTQYF. The CDR3 region has the DNA TGTGCCAGCTCATTTCTGGACAGGGGCACAGATACGCAGTATTTT. This chain uses TRBV18 with TRBJ2-3; TRBD1 matches at 8 bases. The germline gives CDR1 KGHSH, CDR2 LQKENI. The length of the CDR3 is 15 residues. V dropped 5 bases and J dropped 1; count of bases not matched to a gene: 5.

The chain has TRBV7-8 and TRBJ1-4; D gene ambiguous. CDR1 and CDR2 from the germline V gene are SGHVS and FQNEAQ. The V gene lost 6 bases and the J gene lost 3 bases, with 11 bases spanning the gap. The CDR3 extends over 14 amino acids. CDR3 nucleotides: TGTGCCAGCAGACTCAGCGAGGCTAATGAAAAACTGTTTTTT. Its protein product is CASRLSEANEKLFF.

The rearrangement uses TRBV12-5 and TRBJ2-7; D possibly corresponds to TRBD2 (6 bases). The V gene's germline CDR1 is LGHNT and CDR2 FRNRAP. The CDR3 is made up of 13 amino acids. V lost 0 bases, J lost 6 bases, and 9 bases lay in between. CDR3 in DNA: TGTGCTAGTGGTTTGGTACCTAGCGTCGAGCAGTACTTC. The encoded protein is CASGLVPSVEQYF.

The gene calls are TRBV6-1 and TRBJ2-6; 10 bases map to TRBD1. With 4 bases clipped from V and 4 bases from J, the junction kept 7 bases outside the gene matches. This CDR3 has 17 residues. Per the germline V gene, CDR1 is MNHNS and CDR2 is SASEGT. CDR3 sequence: CASSGRQGARGANVLTF. DNA of the CDR3: TGTGCCAGCAGTGGCAGACAGGGGGCGCGCGGGGCCAACGTCCTGACTTTC.

The J gene is TRBJ1-5, the V gene TRBV7-7, with D maybe TRBD1 (5 bases). Germline CDR1 reads SSHAT; CDR2 reads FNYEAQ (reference sequence). This CDR3 has 13 amino acids. V was clipped by 1 base and J by 10 bases, with 11 bases between them. CDR3 bases: TGTGCCAGCAGCTTAGTTTTGGGGCATCCCCAGCATTTT. As protein: CASSLVLGHPQHF.

J is TRBJ2-3 and V is TRBV7-2; 9 bases are a match to TRBD2. The germline CDR1 and CDR2 sequences are SGHTA and FQGNSA. The CDR3 is 17 amino acids. After removal of 4 bases from V and 2 bases from J, the junction contained 10 bases not matched to a gene. Here the CDR3 reads CASSSNAGLAITDTQYF. For the CDR3, the DNA is TGTGCCAGCAGCTCAAATGCGGGACTAGCTATCACAGATACGCAGTATTTT.

This clone was counted a few times. The chain employs TRBV29-1 and TRBJ2-1, with 12 nucleotides matching TRBD2. CDR3 length: 17 amino acids. The V gene end was trimmed by 4 bases and the J gene end by 1 base; junction bases not matched to a gene: 8. Germline V gene sequence: CDR1 SQVTM, CDR2 ANQGSEA. The CDR3 nucleotides are TGCAGCGTTGCGCATTTAGGACTAGCGGGATCCTACAATGAGCAGTTCTTC. The encoded protein is CSVAHLGLAGSYNEQFF.

The chain combines TRBV13 with TRBJ2-1; perhaps TRBD1 as D (5 bases). Trimming pared 5 bases from V and 10 bases from J, leaving 12 bases between. Germline V lookup: CDR1 PRHDT, CDR2 FYEKMQ (reference sequence). The CDR3 runs 12 residues. The CDR3 coding sequence is TGTGCCAGCAGCCAGGGTTTAGGGGAGCAGTTCTTC. Translating it yields CASSQGLGEQFF.

DNA of the CDR3: TGCGCCAGCAGCCCAGGACAAGAAGGGTATAATTCACCCCTCCACTTT. It is translated as CASSPGQEGYNSPLHF. The gene calls are TRBV5-1 and TRBJ1-6; tentative D call: TRBD1 (5 bases). The CDR3 is 16 residues long. The germline V gene encodes CDR1 SGHRS and CDR2 YFSETQ. The ends were cut back, 4 bases at V and 4 bases at J, with 15 bases in the middle.

The chain is built from TRBV10-3 and TRBJ1-5; tentatively, D is TRBD1 (6 bases). Germline V gene lookup returns CDR1 ENHRY and CDR2 SYGVKD. The CDR3 sequence is 15 residues long. Trimming took 4 bases from V and 5 from J, leaving 15 bases between them. The DNA of the CDR3 is TGTGCCATCAGTGGATCGGGGGGCAGCGATCAGCCCCAGCATTTT. Encoded protein: CAISGSGGSDQPQHF.

CDR3 residues: CASSRVHTGELFF. Written as DNA, the CDR3 is TGTGCCAGCAGCCGAGTCCACACCGGGGAGCTGTTTTTT. The chain links TRBV7-2 to TRBJ2-2; unclear D gene. The CDR3 is 13 residues long. The germline CDR1 and CDR2 sequences are SGHTA and FQGNSA. The V and J ends lost 5 bases and 3 bases respectively, with 7 bases between them.

The V and J genes are TRBV27 and TRBJ1-5; D is undetermined. The V gene's germline CDR1 is MNHEY and CDR2 SMNVEV (reference sequence). The CDR3 covers 16 residues. V was pared by 6 bases and J by 5 bases, with 20 bases between. This chain's CDR3 is CASRKDGQEGDQPQHF. Here the CDR3 DNA reads TGTGCCAGCAGAAAAGACGGGCAGGAGGGTGATCAGCCCCAGCATTTT.

V usage is TRBV21-1 and J usage is TRBJ2-1; the DNA was not compared with TRBD1, the D call given in the table. TRBV21-1 is shown as a pseudogene. The CDR3 is 16 residues long. The DNA of the CDR3 is TGTGCCAGCAGCAAAGAATTTGGAACAGGGTACAATGAGCAGTTCTTC. It codes for CASSKEFGTGYNEQFF.

This chain connects TRBV4-3 to TRBJ1-4; D gene unclear. The V end was cut by 0 bases, the J end by 5 bases, with 13 bases between. The CDR3 sequence is 16 residues long. Germline CDR1 is LGHNA and CDR2 is YSLEER. DNA of the CDR3: TGCGCCAGCAGCCAAGATCTTACAGTTTTAAATGAAAAACTGTTTTTT. Encoded protein: CASSQDLTVLNEKLFF.

The chain couples TRBV19 to TRBJ1-2; D unclear. V lost 1 base and J lost 8, with 11 bases in between. Looked up from germline, CDR1 is LNHDA and CDR2 is SQIVND (reference sequence). The CDR3 consists of 13 residues. Written as DNA, the CDR3 is TGTGCCAGTAGTATAGCTGGAGCTGGGGGCTACACCTTC. Its protein product is CASSIAGAGGYTF.

The chain couples TRBV19 to TRBJ1-1, with D maybe TRBD1 (6 bases). The CDR3 sequence is 16 residues long. Germline V gene lookup returns CDR1 LNHDA and CDR2 SQIVND (reference sequence). V gave up 1 base and J gave up 1 base, with 13 bases separating them. CDR3 residues: CASSIVDSIGNTEAFF. The CDR3 DNA reads TGTGCCAGTAGTATAGTGGACAGTATCGGGAACACTGAAGCTTTCTTT.

V is TRBV9 and J is TRBJ1-2; possible D gene TRBD1, 5 bases. This CDR3 is 14 amino acids long. With 3 bases removed from V and 1 base from J, the gap between germline ends came to 10 bases. From germline, CDR1 is SGDLS and CDR2 YYNGEE. CDR3 in DNA: TGTGCCAGCAGCGCACAGGTCTTTAACTATGGCTACACCTTC. It codes for CASSAQVFNYGYTF.

The chain employs TRBV4-2 and TRBJ2-1; 7 nucleotides agree with TRBD2. Germline lookup yields CDR1 LGHNA and CDR2 YNFKEQ. V gave up 2 bases and J gave up 7 bases; unmatched junction bases: 8. CDR3 length: 15 amino acids. CDR3 protein: CASSQSRELLNEQFF. CDR3 nucleotide sequence: TGTGCCAGCAGCCAATCGCGGGAGTTATTGAATGAGCAGTTCTTC.

The V and J genes are TRBV2 and TRBJ2-2; D remains ambiguous. CDR3 size: 12 residues. Germline loops: CDR1 SNHLY, CDR2 FYNNEI. The V end lost 6 bases, the J end lost 1 base, and 3 bases lay between the germline ends. CDR3 nucleotide sequence: TGTGCCAGCAGACAGAACACCGGGGAGCTGTTTTTT. It specifies CASRQNTGELFF.

The chain couples TRBV4-3 to TRBJ2-1, with 13 bases fitting TRBD2. CDR1 and CDR2 (germline): LGHNA, YSLEER. The V gene end was trimmed by 4 bases and the J gene end by 0 bases; junction bases not matched to a gene: 6. The CDR3 has 18 residues. The CDR3 DNA reads TGCGCCAGCAGCCGGGGACTAGCGGGGCGGGGCTCCTACAATGAGCAGTTCTTC. Residues: CASSRGLAGRGSYNEQFF.